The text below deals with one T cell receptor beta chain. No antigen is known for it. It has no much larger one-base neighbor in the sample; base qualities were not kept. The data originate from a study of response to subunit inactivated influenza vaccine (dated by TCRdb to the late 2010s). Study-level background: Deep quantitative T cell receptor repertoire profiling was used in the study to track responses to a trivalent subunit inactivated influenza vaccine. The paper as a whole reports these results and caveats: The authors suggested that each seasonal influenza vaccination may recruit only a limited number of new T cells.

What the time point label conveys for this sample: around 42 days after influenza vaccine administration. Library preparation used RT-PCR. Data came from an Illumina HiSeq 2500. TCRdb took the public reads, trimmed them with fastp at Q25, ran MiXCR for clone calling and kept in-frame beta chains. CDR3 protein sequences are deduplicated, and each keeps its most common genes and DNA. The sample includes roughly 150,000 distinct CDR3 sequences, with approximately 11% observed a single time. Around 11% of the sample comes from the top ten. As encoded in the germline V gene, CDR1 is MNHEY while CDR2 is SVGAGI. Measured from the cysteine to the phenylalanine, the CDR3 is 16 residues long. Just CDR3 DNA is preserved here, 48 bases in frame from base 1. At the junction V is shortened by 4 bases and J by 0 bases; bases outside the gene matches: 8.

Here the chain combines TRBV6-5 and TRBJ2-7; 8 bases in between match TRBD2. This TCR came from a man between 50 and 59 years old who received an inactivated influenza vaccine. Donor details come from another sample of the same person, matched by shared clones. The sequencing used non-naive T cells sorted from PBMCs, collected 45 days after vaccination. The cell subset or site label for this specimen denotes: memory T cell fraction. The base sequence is TGTGCCAGCAGTTGGGGCGGGGGGCACCACTCCTACGAGCAGTACTTC. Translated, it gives CASSWGGGHHSYEQYF.